Each of the 32 T cell receptor beta chains below was sequenced from the same sample in a study of human T cells and chemical hapten exposure. Time point meaning: pre-sensitization, week 0. As for treatment: therapeutic diphenylcyclopropenone sensitization with weekly scalp DPC. TCRdb re-derived calls from the RACE reads in MiXCR, one entry per CDR3 protein. The table records about 60,000 distinct CDR3 sequences, 10% to 12% of them present only once. The sample in question was whole blood, obtained in connection with sensitization to the hapten diphenylcyclopropenone (DPC). These receptors all come from a middle-aged woman with alopecia areata. Some clones in this sample may be carry-over from other donors' samples.

This clonotype has just a few counts. CDR3 sequence reads: CASSLWGNTEAFF. The CDR3 bases are TGTGCCAGCAGTTTATGGGGGAACACTGAAGCTTTCTTT. This chain joins TRBV28 and TRBJ1-1; D not resolved. The CDR3 runs to 13 residues. Trimming took off 0 bases at V and 1 base at J, with 3 bases between the two ends. Germline V gives CDR1 MDHEN, CDR2 SYDVKM.

At least ten counts were recorded for this clonotype. The V call is TRBV7-9, the J call TRBJ2-7, with D perhaps assigned TRBD1 or TRBD2 (5 bases each). Germline V gene sequence: CDR1 SEHNR, CDR2 FQNEAQ (reference sequence). Between the trimmed V and J ends, which lost 3 bases and 2 bases, there was a span of 11 bases. This CDR3 is 14 amino acids long. CDR3 DNA sequence: TGTGCCAGCAGCTTCGGGACGGCAACCTACGAGCAGTACTTC. Amino acids: CASSFGTATYEQYF. The full variable domain, rest sourced from reference TRBV7-9 and TRBJ2-7, is DTGVSQNPRHKITKRGQNVTFRCDPISEHNRLYWYRQTLGQGPEFLTYFQNEAQLEKSRLLSDRFSAERPKGSFSTLEIQRTEQGDSAMYLCASSFGTATYEQYFGPGTRLTVT.

This clonotype was seen at least ten times. The chain carries TRBV21-1 and TRBJ1-6; the table's D call, TRBD1, has no DNA check behind it. TRBV21-1 counts as a pseudogene. The CDR3 is 15 residues long. This chain's CDR3 is CASSRRTGESSPLHF. DNA of the CDR3: TGTGCCAGCAGCCGTCGGACAGGGGAATCTTCACCCCTCCACTTT.

The sample holds a few counts of this clonotype. The rearrangement links TRBV7-2 to TRBJ1-2; 8 positions agree with TRBD1. The V gene's germline CDR1 is SGHTA and CDR2 FQGNSA. V was clipped by 1 base and J by 0 bases; unmatched bases: 7. This CDR3 contains 17 residues. CDR3 sequence: CASSLVLGTGSNYGYTF. CDR3 bases: TGTGCCAGCAGCTTAGTACTTGGGACAGGATCTAACTATGGCTACACCTTC.

V gene TRBV5-3 combines with J gene TRBJ2-5, with D perhaps matching TRBD1 (6 bases). TRBV5-3 is labeled an ORF, and its function is uncertain. The CDR3 is 17 residues long. Trimming stripped 4 bases from V and 0 bases from J, with 19 bases between. The chain's CDR3 is CARSRWGLSQYQETQYF. Here the CDR3 DNA reads TGTGCCAGAAGCCGCTGGGGGCTTTCCCAGTACCAAGAGACCCAGTACTTC.

In its sample, this clonotype was seen a few times. The V gene is TRBV7-2, the J gene TRBJ2-5; D is unresolved. The CDR3 runs 16 residues. Germline V gene sequence: CDR1 SGHTA, CDR2 FQGNSA. V dropped 0 bases and J dropped 2 bases, with 13 bases sitting between them. CDR3 residues: CASSLARGVTQETQYF. In nucleotides, the CDR3 is TGTGCCAGCAGCTTAGCGCGAGGAGTTACTCAAGAGACCCAGTACTTC.

Many counts were recorded for this clonotype. The V and J genes are TRBV19 and TRBJ2-1; D is ambiguous. This CDR3 comprises 14 residues. CDR1 LNHDA and CDR2 SQIVND come from the germline V gene (reference sequence). The ends were cut back, 3 bases at V and 4 bases at J, with 10 bases in the middle. The CDR3 sequence is CASSISSRYNEQFF. As DNA, the CDR3 is TGTGCCAGTAGTATCTCGTCCAGGTACAATGAGCAGTTCTTC.

This clonotype showed up many times. The chain has TRBV24-1 and TRBJ2-2; D may correspond to TRBD1 or TRBD2 (5 bases each). There are 14 residues in the CDR3. The germline V gene encodes CDR1 KGHDR and CDR2 SFDVKD. The germline V and J ends were trimmed by 4 bases and 6 bases, with 11 bases remaining between them. The CDR3 nucleotides are TGTGCCACCAGTGACACCCGGGGCTCCGGGGAGCTGTTTTTT. Its protein product is CATSDTRGSGELFF.

This clonotype came up a few times. CDR3 residues: CASSLGLPRPEAFF. The CDR3 DNA sequence: TGTGCCAGCAGCTTAGGACTGCCACGACCTGAAGCTTTCTTT. The V and J genes are TRBV7-9 and TRBJ1-1; D is unresolved. CDR3 length: 14 residues. Germline V gives CDR1 SEHNR, CDR2 FQNEAQ (reference sequence). Trimming took off 1 base at V and 6 bases at J, with 12 bases between the two ends.

The table lists this clonotype with a few counts. The chain carries TRBV7-2 and TRBJ2-2, with 8 bases lining up with TRBD2. J was trimmed by 3 bases and V by 8 bases; bases with no gene match: 14. CDR1 is SGHTA and CDR2 is FQGNSA in the germline V gene. The CDR3 is 17 residues long. DNA of the CDR3: TGTGCCAGCGTTCCAGGCCGGCTAGCGGGCTACACCGGGGAGCTGTTTTTT. Translated, it gives CASVPGRLAGYTGELFF.

This chain uses TRBV28 with TRBJ1-2, with D uncertain. This CDR3 has 11 amino acids. CDR1 MDHEN and CDR2 SYDVKM come from the germline V gene. The V end was cut by 6 bases, the J end by 2 bases, with 4 bases between. The CDR3 DNA reads as TGTGCCAGCAGGGAGAACTATGGCTACACCTTC. The encoded protein is CASRENYGYTF.

This clonotype was seen more than once but under ten times. This chain uses TRBV30 with TRBJ1-6, with a tentative D call TRBD1 (5 bases). V was trimmed by 4 bases and J by 9 bases, leaving 10 bases between them. Germline lookup yields CDR1 GTSNPN and CDR2 SVGIG (reference sequence). CDR3 length: 12 residues. CDR3 nucleotide sequence: TGTGCCTGGACAGGGATGTCTTCACCCCTCCACTTT. This encodes CAWTGMSSPLHF.

The chain links TRBV7-2 to TRBJ2-1; D not certain. CDR1 and CDR2 from the germline V gene are SGHTA and FQGNSA. CDR3 length: 14 residues. The V end lost 2 bases, the J end lost 7 bases, and 12 bases lay between the germline ends. Here the CDR3 reads CASSLNVVGNEQFF. For the CDR3, the DNA is TGTGCCAGCAGCTTAAATGTTGTCGGGAATGAGCAGTTCTTC.

This clonotype was counted ten times or more. The gene calls are TRBV4-3 and TRBJ1-1; the D is unclear. V lost 3 bases, J lost 5 bases, and 10 bases lay in between. The CDR3 is made up of 13 amino acids. Germline V CDR1 and CDR2: LGHNA, YSLEER. The CDR3 region has the DNA TGCGCCAGCAGCCAGCAGATGGGGACTGAAGCTTTCTTT. This translates into CASSQQMGTEAFF.

The CDR3 DNA reads TGTGCCAGCAGCTTAGGGGTCAGCGGGGGCCCCCAAGAGACCCAGTACTTC. Its translation is CASSLGVSGGPQETQYF. The gene calls are TRBV7-2 and TRBJ2-5, with 8 bases fitting TRBD2. This CDR3 contains 17 residues. Losses at the gene ends were 1 base for V and 1 base for J; bases not matched to a gene: 8. CDR1 is SGHTA and CDR2 is FQGNSA in the germline V gene. Full variable domain (remainder filled in from reference TRBV7-2 and TRBJ2-5): GAGVSQSPSNKVTEKGKDVELRCDPISGHTALYWYRQSLGQGLEFLIYFQGNSAPDKSGLPSDRFSAERTGGSVSTLTIQRTQQEDSAVYLCASSLGVSGGPQETQYFGPGTRLLVL.

There are a few counts of this clonotype. The chain is built from TRBV3-1 and TRBJ2-5; 7 bases are shared with TRBD1. V trimming: 2 bases; J trimming: 4 bases; junction bases outside the gene matches: 4. From germline, CDR1 is LGHDT and CDR2 YNNKEL (reference sequence). This CDR3 spans 14 amino acids. This chain's CDR3 is CASSQWPGGETQYF. The CDR3 DNA is TGTGCCAGCAGCCAATGGCCAGGGGGAGAGACCCAGTACTTC.

The gene calls are TRBV20-1 and TRBJ1-6; no clear D gene. The CDR3 spans 13 residues. Trimming removed 3 bases at V and 2 bases at J, with 5 bases between. CDR1 is DFQATT and CDR2 is SNEGSKA in the germline V gene (reference sequence). The CDR3 bases are TGCAGTGCTAGCCAGGCCTATAATTCACCCCTCCACTTT. Amino acid sequence: CSASQAYNSPLHF.

This clonotype was observed a few times. V is TRBV18 and J is TRBJ1-5; 9 bases match TRBD1. CDR3 length: 15 amino acids. The J segment lost 5 bases and the V segment lost 4 bases, leaving 6 bases of the junction unmatched. CDR1 is KGHSH and CDR2 is LQKENI in the germline V gene. The DNA for the CDR3 is TGTGCCAGCTCACTAGGGACAGGGCGGGATCAGCCCCAGCATTTT. Its protein product is CASSLGTGRDQPQHF.

This clonotype was observed many times. The V and J genes are TRBV18 and TRBJ1-5; D perhaps matches TRBD1 (5 bases). The germline V gene has CDR1 KGHSH and CDR2 LQKENI. There are 14 residues in the CDR3. Trimming took off 5 bases at V and 6 bases at J, with 14 bases between the two ends. The CDR3 coding sequence is TGTGCCAGCTCAGGCCAGGGTCAGGGTCAGCCCCAGCATTTT. Translation gives CASSGQGQGQPQHF.

This clonotype was detected many times. This sequence joins TRBV7-9 and TRBJ1-1; possible D gene TRBD1, 5 bases. CDR1 is SEHNR, CDR2 FQNEAQ, per germline (reference sequence). V lost 5 bases to trimming and J lost 6 bases, with 16 bases between them. The CDR3 sequence is 14 residues long. CDR3 nucleotides: TGTGCCAGCAGCCCCGCAGGGCGCGTCGCTGAAGCTTTCTTT. Translated: CASSPAGRVAEAFF.

On this clonotype: A much larger clone lies one base from this, so it may be a read error. The V and J genes are TRBV5-6 and TRBJ1-5; D is uncertain. Germline-derived CDR1 and CDR2 are SGHDT and YYEEEE. This CDR3 is built from 13 residues. CDR3 amino acids: CASSPAREQRQHF. The CDR3 DNA sequence: TGTGCCAGCAGCCCGGCTAGGGAACAGCGCCAGCATTTT. Combining the CDR3 with reference TRBV5-6 and TRBJ1-5 gives the whole variable domain DAGVTQSPTHLIKTRGQQVTLRCSPKSGHDTVSWYQQALGQGPQFIFQYYEEEERQRGNFPDRFSGHQFPNYSSELNVNALLLGDSALYLCASSPAREQRQHFGDGTRLSIL.

This clonotype was detected ten times or more. The V call is TRBV7-2, the J call TRBJ2-5; TRBD1 is a possible D gene (5 bases). The germline V gene has CDR1 SGHTA and CDR2 FQGNSA. The germline V and J ends were trimmed by 1 base and 4 bases, with 13 bases remaining between them. CDR3 length: 15 residues. The CDR3 DNA reads TGTGCCAGCAGCTTAGAACTGGGGCGCGGAGAGACCCAGTACTTC. Its protein is CASSLELGRGETQYF. Filled out from reference TRBV7-2 and TRBJ2-5, the complete variable domain reads GAGVSQSPSNKVTEKGKDVELRCDPISGHTALYWYRQSLGQGLEFLIYFQGNSAPDKSGLPSDRFSAERTGGSVSTLTIQRTQQEDSAVYLCASSLELGRGETQYFGPGTRLLVL.

This rearrangement joins TRBV20-1 to TRBJ2-7; D is undetermined. V gave up 6 bases and J gave up 1 base, with 10 bases separating them. The CDR3 has 12 amino acids. Germline loops: CDR1 DFQATT, CDR2 SNEGSKA (reference sequence). The CDR3 DNA follows: TGCAGTGCACATCGAGGTTCCTACGAGCAGTACTTC. This translates into CSAHRGSYEQYF.

This clonotype was detected many times. V and J are TRBV2 and TRBJ1-2, with D maybe TRBD1 (5 bases). V was shortened by 8 bases and J by 6 bases, with 22 bases between the two germline ends. The V gene's germline CDR1 is SNHLY and CDR2 FYNNEI. CDR3 length: 15 residues. The CDR3 bases are TGTGCCAGCCTCCTCACCCCCGCAGGGCTACATGGCTACACCTTC. This translates into CASLLTPAGLHGYTF.

This chain joins TRBV4-2 and TRBJ2-7; D gene unclear. Germline V gene lookup returns CDR1 LGHNA and CDR2 YNFKEQ. The CDR3 is 12 amino acids. V was trimmed by 1 base and J by 6 bases, leaving 7 bases between them. CDR3 protein: CASSQVTGEQYF. DNA of the CDR3: TGTGCCAGCAGCCAAGTAACCGGCGAGCAGTACTTC.

The rearrangement uses TRBV30 and TRBJ1-3; D not resolved. CDR3 length equals 13 residues. The V gene's germline CDR1 is GTSNPN and CDR2 SVGIG (reference sequence). V shed 3 bases and J shed 0 bases, with 6 bases lying between them. This CDR3 reads CAWRPSSGNTIYF. CDR3 nucleotides: TGTGCCTGGAGGCCCTCCTCTGGAAACACCATATATTTT.

The chain combines TRBV29-1 with TRBJ1-1; 12 nucleotides match TRBD1. J gave up 4 bases and V 3 bases, and 6 bases lay outside the gene matches. Germline V gives CDR1 SQVTM, CDR2 ANQGSEA. The CDR3 is made up of 15 amino acids. The CDR3 DNA follows: TGCAGCGTTGAGGGGACAGGGGGCTTGGGCACTGAAGCTTTCTTT. Translated, it gives CSVEGTGGLGTEAFF.

V gene TRBV20-1 combines with J gene TRBJ2-1; D may be TRBD1 or TRBD2 (6 bases each). Between the trimmed V and J ends, which lost 5 bases and 4 bases, there was a span of 15 bases. Germline V gene sequence: CDR1 DFQATT, CDR2 SNEGSKA (reference sequence). This CDR3 has 14 amino acids. The CDR3 sequence is CSALPRGRYNEQFF. CDR3 nucleotides: TGCAGTGCTCTCCCCCGGGGGCGATACAATGAGCAGTTCTTC.

This clonotype occurred many times. The chain recombines TRBV27 with TRBJ1-5, with 8 nucleotides matching TRBD1. Germline values: CDR1 MNHEY, CDR2 SMNVEV (reference sequence). V lost 4 bases to trimming and J lost 4 bases; unmatched junction nucleotides: 0. The CDR3 length is 13 residues. Written as DNA, the CDR3 is TGTGCCAGCAGTTGGGACAGGAATCAGCCCCAGCATTTT. It encodes CASSWDRNQPQHF.

This clonotype was observed a few times. Sequence at one end of the junction differs from germline and may be a read error. This chain uses TRBV20-1 with TRBJ1-1; no clear D. Looked up from germline, CDR1 is DFQATT and CDR2 is SNEGSKA (reference sequence). The CDR3 runs 10 residues. The CDR3 loop reads CSAVGPEAFF. CDR3 DNA: TGCAGTGCCGTCGGCCCTGAGGCTTTCTTT.

The chain recombines TRBV19 with TRBJ1-2; D is undetermined. CDR3 length: 13 residues. V was trimmed by 7 bases and J by 0 bases, leaving 9 bases between them. Germline assignment: CDR1 LNHDA and CDR2 SQIVND (reference sequence). The DNA for the CDR3 is TGTGCCAGTAAAGGCCCAGCTAACTATGGCTACACCTTC. Translating it yields CASKGPANYGYTF.

This clonotype was counted a few times. This chain uses TRBV11-1 with TRBJ2-7; the match to TRBD1 covers 10 bases. Germline CDR1 SGHAT, CDR2 FQDESV (reference sequence). The CDR3 runs 14 residues. Trimming removed 5 bases from V and 2 bases from J; junction bases left unmatched: 3. The CDR3 DNA is TGTGCCAGCAGCCGGACAGGGGGGACCTACGAGCAGTACTTC. Translated, it gives CASSRTGGTYEQYF.